This TCR beta chain was sequenced during a study of blood T cell repertoires in COVID-19. Study context: Acute and convalescent COVID-19 specimens originated in the United States, Italy and Spain.

Trimming took 8 bases from V and 4 from J; bases not matched to a gene: 4. This CDR3 has 14 amino acids. Germline lookup yields CDR1 LGHNA and CDR2 YNFKEQ. Per the original methods: Quantification of nucleated cells was approximated via reference gene primer amplification. Libraries were prepared by immunoSEQ multiplex PCR; TCRdb keeps only in-frame clonotypes and omits some of them. That table gives V, J and clone size, and the DNA gave D and trimming. Of 300,000 to 400,000 clones in the sample, approximately 86% were seen once. The Seattle patients joined while their infection was active and were tracked longitudinally afterward.

The sample was peripheral blood. The V gene is TRBV4-2, the J gene TRBJ1-6, with 8 bases fitting TRBD1. The receptor was isolated from a woman aged 55 to 70 with COVID-19, enrolled during active disease. CDR3 region: CASSTGVYNSPLHF. Written as DNA, the CDR3 is TGTGCCAGCTCGACAGGGGTTTATAATTCACCCCTCCACTTT.